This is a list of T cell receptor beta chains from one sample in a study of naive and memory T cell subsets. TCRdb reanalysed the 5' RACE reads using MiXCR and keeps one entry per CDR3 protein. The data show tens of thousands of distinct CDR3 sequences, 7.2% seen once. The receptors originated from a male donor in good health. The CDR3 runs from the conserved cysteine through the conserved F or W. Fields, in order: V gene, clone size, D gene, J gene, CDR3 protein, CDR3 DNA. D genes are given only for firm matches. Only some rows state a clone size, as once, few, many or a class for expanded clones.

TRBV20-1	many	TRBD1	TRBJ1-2	CSALTWTGTNYGYTF	TGCAGTGCCCTAACCTGGACAGGGACTAACTATGGCTACACCTTC
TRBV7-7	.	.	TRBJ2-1	CASSFGTDNEQFF	TGTGCCAGCAGCTTTGGCACGGACAATGAGCAGTTCTTC
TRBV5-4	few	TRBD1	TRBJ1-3	CASSSEDRHSGNTIYF	TGTGCCAGCAGCTCCGAGGACAGGCACTCTGGAAACACCATATATTTT
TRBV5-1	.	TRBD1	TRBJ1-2	CASSLGDRGNYGYTF	TGCGCCAGCAGCTTGGGGGACAGGGGGAACTATGGCTACACCTTC
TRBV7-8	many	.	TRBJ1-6	CASSFYQGGSPLHF	TGTGCCAGCAGCTTTTACCAGGGAGGTTCACCCCTCCACTTT
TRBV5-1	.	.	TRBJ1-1	CASRPPVGNTEAFF	TGCGCCAGCAGACCACCGGTCGGGAACACTGAAGCTTTCTTT
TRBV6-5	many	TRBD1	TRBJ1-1	CASRTVDRAEAFF	TGTGCCAGCAGAACCGTCGACAGGGCTGAAGCTTTCTTT
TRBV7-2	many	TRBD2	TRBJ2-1	CASTGLAGGPVGNEQFF	TGTGCCAGCACCGGACTAGCGGGGGGACCTGTGGGCAATGAGCAGTTCTTC
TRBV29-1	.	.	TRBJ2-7	CSVVVPDVGLEQYF	TGCAGCGTAGTAGTTCCGGATGTGGGGTTAGAGCAGTACTTC
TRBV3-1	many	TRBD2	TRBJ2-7	CASSPGLADHSYEQYF	TGTGCCAGCAGCCCGGGACTAGCGGACCACTCCTACGAGCAGTACTTC
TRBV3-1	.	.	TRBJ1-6	CASSQGRGNSPLHF	TGTGCCAGCAGCCAAGGTCGCGGGAATTCACCCCTCCACTTT
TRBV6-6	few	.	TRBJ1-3	CASSYGNAGGSGNTIYF	TGTGCCAGCAGTTACGGCAATGCGGGAGGCTCTGGAAACACCATATATTTT
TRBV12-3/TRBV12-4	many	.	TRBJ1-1	CASSLRAGLGTEAFF	TGTGCCAGCAGTTTAAGGGCCGGTTTGGGCACTGAAGCTTTCTTT
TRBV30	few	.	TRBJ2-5	CAWAREQETQYF	TGTGCCTGGGCTAGAGAACAAGAGACCCAGTACTTC
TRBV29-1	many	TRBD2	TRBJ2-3	CSVSGGATDTQYF	TGCAGCGTCAGCGGGGGGGCAACAGATACGCAGTATTTT
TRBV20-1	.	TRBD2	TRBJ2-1	CSATVLGTSGFWSSYNEQFF	TGCAGTGCAACCGTACTAGGGACTAGCGGGTTTTGGAGCTCCTACAATGAGCAGTTCTTC
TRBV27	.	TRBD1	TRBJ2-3	CASSYNRGPDTQYF	TGTGCCAGCAGCTACAACAGGGGCCCAGATACGCAGTATTTT
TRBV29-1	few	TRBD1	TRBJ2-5	CSGGQPQGAQYF	TGCAGCGGCGGACAGCCCCAGGGGGCCCAGTACTTC
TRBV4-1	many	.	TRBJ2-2	CASSHPEGLTGELFF	TGCGCCAGCAGCCACCCCGAGGGACTCACCGGGGAGCTGTTTTTT
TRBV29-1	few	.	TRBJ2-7	CSVGRSSYEQYF	TGCAGCGTAGGACGGAGCTCCTACGAGCAGTACTTC
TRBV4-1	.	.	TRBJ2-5	CASSQSPEVQETQYF	TGCGCCAGCAGCCAGTCCCCCGAGGTCCAAGAGACCCAGTACTTC
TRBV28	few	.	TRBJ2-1	CASREASYNEQFF	TGTGCCAGCAGGGAAGCCTCCTACAATGAGCAGTTCTTC
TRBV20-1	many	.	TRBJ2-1	CSARRGVGARSYNEQFF	TGCAGTGCCCGGAGGGGTGTGGGGGCCCGCTCCTACAATGAGCAGTTCTTC
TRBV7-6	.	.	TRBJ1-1	CASSHENTEAFF	TGTGCCAGCAGCCACGAGAACACTGAAGCTTTCTTT
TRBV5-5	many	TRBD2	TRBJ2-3	CASRTGLGAGEFTDTQYF	TGTGCCAGCAGAACGGGGCTCGGGGCGGGAGAATTCACAGATACGCAGTATTTT
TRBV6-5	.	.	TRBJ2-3	CASSFEGTLKDTQYF	TGTGCCAGCAGTTTTGAGGGGACCCTAAAAGATACGCAGTATTTT
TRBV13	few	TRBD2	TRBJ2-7	CASSSSGSTYEQYF	TGTGCCAGCAGCTCTAGCGGGAGCACCTACGAGCAGTACTTC
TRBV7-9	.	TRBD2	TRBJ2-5	CASSSSGGGVGETQYF	TGTGCCAGCAGCTCGTCAGGCGGGGGGGTTGGTGAGACCCAGTACTTC
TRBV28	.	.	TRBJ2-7	CASSLEGSYEQYF	TGTGCCAGCAGTTTAGAGGGTTCCTACGAGCAGTACTTC
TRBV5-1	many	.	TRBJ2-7	CASSLADRTYEQYF	TGCGCCAGCAGCTTGGCTGACAGAACCTACGAGCAGTACTTC
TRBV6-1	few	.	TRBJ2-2	CASSEGLPGELFF	TGTGCCAGCAGTGAAGGGCTGCCCGGGGAGCTGTTTTTT
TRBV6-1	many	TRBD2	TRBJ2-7	CASSEPGGRLAGNFYEQYF	TGTGCCAGCAGTGAACCTGGCGGAAGACTAGCGGGGAACTTCTACGAGCAGTACTTC
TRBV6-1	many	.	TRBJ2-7	CASSEIGKQSSYEQYF	TGTGCCAGCAGTGAAATAGGGAAACAGAGCTCCTACGAGCAGTACTTC
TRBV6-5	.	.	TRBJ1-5	CASSYSGLFTQPQHF	TGTGCCAGCAGTTACTCGGGCCTATTCACTCAGCCCCAGCATTTT
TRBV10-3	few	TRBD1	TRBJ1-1	CTIRGQTMNTEAFF	TGTACCATCAGGGGACAGACCATGAACACTGAAGCTTTCTTT
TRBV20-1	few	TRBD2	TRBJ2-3	CSAQDTGGTSATDTQYF	TGCAGTGCTCAAGATACAGGGGGGACTAGCGCGACAGATACGCAGTATTTT
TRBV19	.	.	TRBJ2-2	CASSIGVRELFF	TGTGCCAGTAGTATTGGAGTCCGGGAGCTGTTTTTT
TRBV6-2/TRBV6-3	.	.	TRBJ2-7	CASMDTESYEQYF	TGTGCCAGCATGGATACTGAATCCTACGAGCAGTACTTC
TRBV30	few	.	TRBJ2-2	CAWSSSQQDTGELFF	TGTGCCTGGAGTAGTAGCCAGCAGGACACCGGGGAGCTGTTTTTT
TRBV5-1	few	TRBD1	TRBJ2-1	CASSVTGTGYNEQFF	TGCGCCAGCAGCGTTACCGGGACAGGGTACAATGAGCAGTTCTTC
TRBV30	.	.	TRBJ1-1	CAWSVSAEAFF	TGTGCCTGGAGTGTATCTGCTGAAGCTTTCTTT
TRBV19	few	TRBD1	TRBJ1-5	CASRETGGLNQPQHF	TGTGCCAGTAGGGAAACAGGGGGGTTAAATCAGCCCCAGCATTTT